These 7 T cell receptor beta chains came from one sample sequenced in a study of cytomegalovirus exposure and HLA in healthy donors. PCR was performed using 60 Vbeta and 13 Jbeta primers. Sequencing used immunoSEQ multiplex PCR; TCRdb keeps in-frame clones, though not all of them. The sample holds about 140,000 clones, around three quarters seen once. The sample taken for sequencing was PBMCs. The origin of the receptors is a man aged 40-49 years in good health and CMV-seronegative.

The chain is built from TRBV6-5 and TRBJ1-2; possibly TRBD1 for D (6 bases). Germline V gene data show CDR1 as MNHEY and CDR2 as SVGAGI. The CDR3 spans 14 residues. Trimming pared 6 bases from V and 2 bases from J, leaving 13 bases between. CDR3 sequence reads: CASSLRQANYGYTF. In DNA form, the CDR3 reads TGTGCCAGCAGCCTAAGACAGGCGAACTATGGCTACACCTTC.

Details on this clone: Germline and junction disagree at one end, which may indicate a read error. This chain uses TRBV7-9 with TRBJ2-7; maybe TRBD1 (6 bases). This CDR3 contains 14 residues. The germline V gene has CDR1 SEHNR and CDR2 FQNEAQ (reference sequence). The DNA for the CDR3 is TGTTCCAGCACCGTCCAGGGGTTGACGGGCGAGCAGTACTTC. Amino acid sequence: CSSTVQGLTGEQYF.

The chain uses TRBV4-2 and TRBJ1-4, with 8 nucleotides matching TRBD1. The CDR3 is 17 amino acids. J gave up 0 bases and V 1 base, and 4 bases lay outside the gene matches. CDR1 and CDR2 from the germline V gene are LGHNA and YNFKEQ. The DNA for the CDR3 is TGTGCCAGCAGCCAAGCCCAGGGGGCCGCAACTAATGAAAAACTGTTTTTT. Its translation: CASSQAQGAATNEKLFF.

The rearrangement uses TRBV7-2 and TRBJ1-4; 9 bases align to TRBD1. Trimming took 3 bases from V and 10 from J; bases not matched to a gene: 12. Germline V gene sequence: CDR1 SGHTA, CDR2 FQGNSA. The CDR3 sequence is 16 residues long. As DNA, the CDR3 is TGTGCCAGCAGCTTGGATACCGGGACAGGGAGTGTAAAACTGTTTTTT. Translation: CASSLDTGTGSVKLFF.

This CDR3 is CASSFGGRVEETQYF. The CDR3 DNA is TGTGCCAGCAGCTTCGGCGGGAGGGTCGAGGAGACCCAGTACTTC. The rearrangement links TRBV11-2 to TRBJ2-5; 9 bases are a match to TRBD2. The V segment lost 3 bases and the J segment 5 bases; nucleotides outside the gene matches: 7. The CDR3 has 15 residues. Germline V gene lookup returns CDR1 SGHAT and CDR2 FQNNGV.

The V call is TRBV18, the J call TRBJ1-1, with a weak D call TRBD1 (6 bases). V lost 4 bases to trimming and J lost 0 bases, with 15 bases between them. Germline V gene sequence: CDR1 KGHSH, CDR2 LQKENI. This CDR3 is 16 amino acids long. The CDR3 here is CASSQNSQGMNTEAFF. DNA for the CDR3: TGTGCCAGCTCACAAAATTCGCAGGGGATGAACACTGAAGCTTTCTTT.

The chain combines TRBV4-2 with TRBJ1-1; 7 bases agree with TRBD1. The germline gives CDR1 LGHNA, CDR2 YNFKEQ. This CDR3 contains 13 residues. V trimming: 4 bases; J trimming: 8 bases; junction bases outside the gene matches: 7. Written as DNA, the CDR3 is TGTGCCAGCAGCCTCGAGACAGGGCGGGAAGCTTTCTTT. Encoded protein: CASSLETGREAFF.